This is a list of T cell receptor beta chains from one sample in a study of blood T cell repertoires in COVID-19. TCRdb's copy holds only in-frame clones and misses some; the assay was immunoSEQ multiplex PCR. The sample contains fewer than 450,000 clones, 88% of which appear only once. Sequencing was performed on PBMCs or T cells enriched from blood (not recorded which). The source is a woman under 30 who had recovered from COVID-19. Each CDR3 is given with its conserved first and last residue.

V gene: TRBV3-1/TRBV3-2; CDR3 protein: CASSQARVGSSYEQYF
V gene: TRBV6-5; CDR3 protein: CASMSANNQPQHF
V gene: TRBV5-6; CDR3 protein: CASSFYPGQGGGNEKLFF
V gene: TRBV3-1/TRBV3-2; CDR3 protein: CASSDDNRQGSEQFF
V gene: TRBV28; CDR3 protein: CASSSGQLSSGEQYF
V gene: TRBV9; CDR3 protein: CASSVGGTTAPNYGYTF
V gene: TRBV5-4; CDR3 protein: CASRKAGGNEKLFF
V gene: TRBV11-2; CDR3 protein: CASSLNSGSYEQYF
V gene: TRBV21-1; CDR3 protein: CASSSGQGSSGNTIYF
V gene: TRBV4-2; CDR3 protein: CASSQVELQGAYSGNTIYF
V gene: TRBV6-1; CDR3 protein: CASSEGRDSDTQYF
V gene: TRBV9; CDR3 protein: CASSVGQGFGNTIYF
V gene: TRBV3-1/TRBV3-2; CDR3 protein: CASSRAGRGYTF
V gene: TRBV2; CDR3 protein: CASRSNNFEQYF
V gene: TRBV9; CDR3 protein: CASSEGHVNTEAFF
V gene: TRBV19; CDR3 protein: CASSIRQSYTGELFF
V gene: TRBV6-6; CDR3 protein: CASSYSRGALTDTQYF
V gene: TRBV3-1/TRBV3-2; CDR3 protein: CASSARGGARTDTQYF
V gene: TRBV24-1; CDR3 protein: CATSDLGGGEVDTQYF
V gene: TRBV6-5; CDR3 protein: CASSIRGNYGYTF
V gene: TRBV20-1; CDR3 protein: CSANDPVLYGYTF
V gene: TRBV4-1; CDR3 protein: CASSLYRTGGLYNEQFF
V gene: TRBV6-2/TRBV6-3; CDR3 protein: CASSQGAETGQYF